The next 21 T cell receptor beta chains were all read from a single sample in a study of regulatory T cells in long-lasting Graves disease. The time point was: persistent/refractory GD, antithyroid drugs over 5 years with positive TRAb. Isolated PBMC RNA provided the starting material for the TCR library. Both iRepertoire HTBI primers and Arm-PCR of CDR3 regions were used to build the TCR beta libraries. MiXCR, run by TCRdb on the multiplex PCR reads, gives a single entry per CDR3 protein. In the table there are approximately 470,000 distinct CDR3 sequences, around 20% of which are singletons. The starting material was peripheral blood mononuclear cells (PBMCs), obtained when the disease was refractory, from a patient treated with antithyroid drugs. Receptor source: a female donor with Graves disease.

This clonotype was detected many times. The chain has TRBV3-1 and TRBJ2-7, with 7 bases lining up with TRBD1. V lost 4 bases, J lost 2 bases, and 11 bases stayed unmatched. The CDR3 sequence is 16 residues long. Germline CDR1 reads LGHDT; CDR2 reads YNNKEL (reference sequence). CDR3 bases: TGTGCCAGCAGCCTCCAAAGTTGGGGACAGACCTACGAGCAGTACTTC. Protein sequence: CASSLQSWGQTYEQYF.

DNA of the CDR3: TGTGCCAGCAGCCAGGGCGGGGCGGGAGGGCCGTCCAAAAACATTCAGTACTTC. Its translation: CASSQGGAGGPSKNIQYF. The V and J genes are TRBV4-2 and TRBJ2-4, with 9 positions matching TRBD2. J lost 2 bases, V lost 3 bases, and 11 bases had no gene match. Germline V CDR1 and CDR2: LGHNA, YNFKEQ. The length of the CDR3 is 18 residues.

This clonotype was found a few times. This chain joins TRBV7-8 and TRBJ2-1; D gene ambiguous. The CDR3 covers 14 residues. Trimming stripped 1 base from V and 8 bases from J, with 12 bases between. The V gene's germline CDR1 is SGHVS and CDR2 FQNEAQ. CDR3 DNA: TGTGCCAGCAGCTTAGACCCTCGAGGAGATGAGCAGTTCTTC. Protein sequence: CASSLDPRGDEQFF.

The rearrangement uses TRBV30 and TRBJ1-1, with 7 positions matching TRBD1. The CDR3 is 17 amino acids. Trimming cost V 0 bases and J 4 bases; bases outside gene matches: 14. Germline values: CDR1 GTSNPN, CDR2 SVGIG (reference sequence). The DNA of the CDR3 is TGTGCCTGGAGTGTATTATCATTCTACAGGGGAAGCACTGAAGCTTTCTTT. Amino acid sequence: CAWSVLSFYRGSTEAFF.

This clonotype was seen many times. The rearrangement uses TRBV12-3 or TRBV12-4 and TRBJ2-5, with 8 positions matching TRBD1. This CDR3 is 12 amino acids long. Unmatched junction bases numbered 4, after V lost 10 bases and J lost 3 bases. CDR3 nucleotides: TGTGCCACATCGACAGGGGAAGAGACCCAGTACTTC. The encoded protein is CATSTGEETQYF.

This clonotype was seen many times. The rearrangement joins TRBV2 to TRBJ2-7; maybe TRBD2 (6 bases). V lost 5 bases, J lost 2 bases, and 10 bases lay in between. There are 13 residues in the CDR3. CDR1 and CDR2 (germline): SNHLY, FYNNEI. The CDR3 DNA reads as TGTGCCAGCAGTTCGGGGACTCCCTACGAGCAGTACTTC. Protein: CASSSGTPYEQYF.

In this sample, this clonotype turned up many times. This rearrangement joins TRBV30 to TRBJ1-2, with D possibly TRBD1 on 5 matching bases. This CDR3 is built from 13 residues. Germline loops: CDR1 GTSNPN, CDR2 SVGIG (reference sequence). The ends were cut back, 4 bases at V and 2 bases at J, with 11 bases in the middle. In DNA, the CDR3 is TGTGCCTGGACGACAGAGACCAACTATGGCTACACCTTC. Residues: CAWTTETNYGYTF.

This clonotype was recorded many times. The genes are TRBV7-9 and TRBJ1-2; no definite D call. This CDR3 has 13 residues. CDR1 and CDR2 (germline): SEHNR, FQNEAQ (reference sequence). Trimming took 1 base from V and 1 from J, leaving 4 bases between them. The CDR3 region has the DNA TGTGCCAGCAGCTTAGGCCTTAACTATGGCTACACCTTC. It is translated as CASSLGLNYGYTF.

The V and J genes are TRBV25-1 and TRBJ2-2; D is uncertain. Per the germline V gene, CDR1 is MGHDK and CDR2 is SYGVNS. V was shortened by 2 bases and J by 0 bases, with 4 bases between the two germline ends. The CDR3 runs to 14 residues. CDR3 protein: CASSEATNTGELFF. The CDR3 nucleotides are TGTGCCAGCAGTGAAGCGACGAACACCGGGGAGCTGTTTTTT.

This clonotype was picked up a small number of times. This chain links TRBV7-2 with TRBJ1-4; D is ambiguous. Between the trimmed V and J ends, which lost 5 bases and 2 bases, there was a span of 24 bases. CDR1 and CDR2 from the germline V gene are SGHTA and FQGNSA. The CDR3 covers 19 residues. The CDR3 DNA follows: TGTGCCAGCAGCCACAACCCACCCTATTTCCTTTATACTAATGAAAAACTGTTTTTT. Protein: CASSHNPPYFLYTNEKLFF.

This clonotype was recorded many times. The rearrangement uses TRBV27 and TRBJ2-5; tentative D call: TRBD2 (7 bases). The germline CDR1 and CDR2 sequences are MNHEY and SMNVEV (reference sequence). The CDR3 spans 15 residues. V was shortened by 0 bases and J by 5 bases, with 13 bases between the two germline ends. CDR3: CASSLSGGAAETQYF. CDR3 coding DNA: TGTGCCAGCAGTTTATCTGGGGGGGCCGCGGAGACCCAGTACTTC.

This clonotype was found many times. The CDR3 bases are TGTGCCACCAGCAGTAAGAGGCTCCTGCAAGAGACCCAGTACTTC. It codes for CATSSKRLLQETQYF. The rearrangement uses TRBV15 and TRBJ2-5; D unclear. Trimming removed 3 bases at V and 2 bases at J, with 13 bases between. Germline values: CDR1 LNHNV, CDR2 YYDKDF (reference sequence). This CDR3 is built from 15 residues.

J is TRBJ1-2 and V is TRBV5-5; D not resolved. Per the germline V gene, CDR1 is SGHKS and CDR2 is YYEKEE (reference sequence). The CDR3 sequence is 12 residues long. With 7 bases removed from V and 8 bases from J, the gap between germline ends came to 15 bases. CDR3 protein: CASRLSGSGYTF. CDR3 bases: TGTGCCAGCCGACTGTCTGGATCCGGCTACACCTTC.

The chain carries TRBV6-1 and TRBJ2-7; D uncertain. Trimming pared 6 bases from V and 0 bases from J, leaving 9 bases between. Germline CDR1 is MNHNS and CDR2 is SASEGT. This CDR3 is 13 amino acids long. CDR3 loop: CASSDRSSYEQYF. In DNA form, the CDR3 reads TGTGCCAGCAGCGACCGGAGCTCCTACGAGCAGTACTTC.

The table lists this clonotype with many counts. J is TRBJ2-7 and V is TRBV11-2; 7 nucleotides line up with TRBD1. After removal of 3 bases from V and 2 bases from J, the junction contained 7 bases not matched to a gene. CDR3 length: 15 residues. The germline CDR1 and CDR2 sequences are SGHAT and FQNNGV. The CDR3 coding sequence is TGTGCCAGCAGCTTCTCGACAGGGTTGACCTACGAGCAGTACTTC. Its translation: CASSFSTGLTYEQYF. Full variable domain (missing parts from reference TRBV11-2 and TRBJ2-7): EAGVAQSPRYKIIEKRQSVAFWCNPISGHATLYWYQQILGQGPKLLIQFQNNGVVDDSQLPKDRFSAERLKGVDSTLKIQPAKLEDSAVYLCASSFSTGLTYEQYFGPGTRLTVT.

The rearrangement joins TRBV5-1 to TRBJ2-4; 9 positions match TRBD2. The germline V gene encodes CDR1 SGHRS and CDR2 YFSETQ. V dropped 3 bases and J dropped 3; count of bases not matched to a gene: 7. This CDR3 comprises 16 residues. The DNA of the CDR3 is TGCGCCAGCAGCTCTAATAGCGGGAGTGTCAAAAACATTCAGTACTTC. It is translated as CASSSNSGSVKNIQYF.

This clonotype was seen ten or more times. The chain combines TRBV20-1 with TRBJ1-1; D is unresolved. Germline CDR1 is DFQATT and CDR2 is SNEGSKA (reference sequence). There are 10 residues in the CDR3. V lost 3 bases and J lost 3, with 2 bases in between. The CDR3 nucleotides read TGCAGTGCTAGCCACACTGAAGCTTTCTTT. Translation: CSASHTEAFF.

This clonotype appeared many times. The V call is TRBV2, the J call TRBJ2-7; 8 bases line up with TRBD2. The V gene's germline CDR1 is SNHLY and CDR2 FYNNEI. With 6 bases clipped from V and 4 bases from J, the junction kept 17 bases outside the gene matches. The CDR3 extends over 17 amino acids. CDR3 sequence (DNA): TGTGCCAGCAGGGGTCTAGCCGCGAGCGGGAGTAAGTACGAGCAGTACTTC. Amino acids: CASRGLAASGSKYEQYF.

This clonotype was seen many times. The gene calls are TRBV6-5 and TRBJ2-2; 7 bases fit TRBD1. Losses at the gene ends were 4 bases for V and 6 bases for J; bases not matched to a gene: 2. Per germline, CDR1 MNHEY and CDR2 SVGAGI. The CDR3 runs 13 residues. CDR3 protein: CASSSTGSGELFF. The CDR3 nucleotides read TGTGCCAGCAGTTCGACAGGGTCCGGGGAGCTGTTTTTT.

This clonotype was seen ten or more times. The V and J genes are TRBV19 and TRBJ2-2; D is unclear. Germline lookup yields CDR1 LNHDA and CDR2 SQIVND (reference sequence). V shed 7 bases and J shed 1 base, with 7 bases lying between them. The CDR3 loop spans 13 amino acids. CDR3 loop: CASKTGNTGELFF. CDR3 nucleotides: TGTGCCAGTAAAACGGGGAACACCGGGGAGCTGTTTTTT. The complete variable domain, with remaining parts taken from reference TRBV19 and TRBJ2-2, reads DGGITQSPKYLFRKEGQNVTLSCEQNLNHDAMYWYRQDPGQGLRLIYYSQIVNDFQKGDIAEGYSVSREKKESFPLTVTSAQKNPTAFYLCASKTGNTGELFFGEGSRLTVL.

The genes are TRBV10-2 and TRBJ1-6; the D is unclear. CDR3 length: 12 amino acids. The germline V and J ends were trimmed by 4 bases and 7 bases, with 5 bases remaining between them. Per germline, CDR1 WSHSY and CDR2 SAAADI. The CDR3 region is CASSVGNSPLHF. Written as DNA, the CDR3 is TGCGCCAGCAGTGTAGGCAATTCACCCCTCCACTTT.